A single sample is the source of the 30 T cell receptor beta chains below, sequenced in a study of T cell responses to AZD1222 COVID-19 vaccine. The table came from immunoSEQ multiplex PCR; TCRdb's copy has only in-frame clones and leaves some out. The sample has around 170,000 clones; about nine tenths are singletons. The specimen was peripheral blood, collected on day 0 of AZD1222 vaccination. These receptors were collected from an adult in good health.

The chain couples TRBV7-8 to TRBJ1-5; D gene ambiguous. V was pared by 1 base and J by 0 bases, with 4 bases between. Germline CDR1 SGHVS, CDR2 FQNEAQ. CDR3 length: 14 amino acids. DNA for the CDR3: TGTGCCAGCAGCTTAGTGTCTAGCAATCAGCCCCAGCATTTT. Translating gives CASSLVSSNQPQHF.

This clone was observed once. The chain employs TRBV29-1 and TRBJ1-1; D is unresolved. The germline gives CDR1 SQVTM, CDR2 ANQGSEA. The CDR3 covers 14 residues. The V and J ends lost 3 bases and 2 bases respectively, with 13 bases between them. The CDR3 reads CSVDWWETNTEAFF. Written as DNA, the CDR3 is TGCAGCGTTGATTGGTGGGAGACCAACACTGAAGCTTTCTTT.

The chain carries TRBV18 and TRBJ2-5; D is unclear. CDR3 length: 12 residues. Trimming took off 0 bases at V and 5 bases at J, with 4 bases between the two ends. The germline CDR1 and CDR2 sequences are KGHSH and LQKENI. The CDR3: CASSPPSETQYF. The CDR3 nucleotides read TGTGCCAGCTCACCACCGTCCGAGACCCAGTACTTC.

J is TRBJ2-2 and V is TRBV7-3; no reliable D call. The CDR3 contains 11 residues. The germline V gene encodes CDR1 SGHTA and CDR2 FQGTGA. With 5 bases removed from V and 2 bases from J, the gap between germline ends came to 0 bases. CDR3 sequence reads: CASSNTGELFF. DNA for the CDR3: TGTGCCAGCAGCAACACCGGGGAGCTGTTTTTT.

CDR3 bases: TGTGCCAGCAGTGAAGCAGGGGTGGATGAAAAACTGTTTTTT. This sequence encodes CASSEAGVDEKLFF. The chain is built from TRBV2 and TRBJ1-4; tentatively, D is TRBD1 (5 bases). Germline V lookup: CDR1 SNHLY, CDR2 FYNNEI. With 0 bases removed from V and 6 bases from J, the gap between germline ends came to 8 bases. This CDR3 has 14 residues.

This chain connects TRBV7-9 to TRBJ1-4, with 8 bases that match TRBD1. Germline CDR1 is SEHNR and CDR2 is FQNEAQ (reference sequence). The CDR3 spans 15 residues. J was trimmed by 5 bases and V by 5 bases; bases with no gene match: 7. The CDR3 nucleotides read TGTGCCAGCAGCCCTCTTGGACAGGGAAATGAAAAACTGTTTTTT. Its translation: CASSPLGQGNEKLFF.

The CDR3 loop reads CASSPGSPYNYGYTF. CDR3 nucleotides: TGTGCCAGCAGCCCGGGGTCGCCTTACAACTATGGCTACACCTTC. The chain combines TRBV7-9 with TRBJ1-2; D gene unclear. The germline V gene has CDR1 SEHNR and CDR2 FQNEAQ (reference sequence). Trimming left V 5 bases short and J 2 bases short, with 15 bases between. The CDR3 extends over 15 amino acids.

The V gene is TRBV18, the J gene TRBJ1-4; a possible D gene is TRBD1 (6 bases). V lost 6 bases, J lost 7 bases, and 24 bases lay in between. Germline lookup yields CDR1 KGHSH and CDR2 LQKENI. The CDR3 loop spans 17 amino acids. The DNA of the CDR3 is TGTGCCAGCTCCCCATCGGCAACAGGGCTGGGTCGTGAAAAACTGTTTTTT. This encodes CASSPSATGLGREKLFF.

The V and J genes are TRBV4-1 and TRBJ2-7; D is undetermined. The ends were cut back, 4 bases at V and 7 bases at J, with 14 bases in the middle. From germline, CDR1 is MGHRA and CDR2 YSYEKL. The CDR3 spans 13 residues. The CDR3 DNA follows: TGCGCCAGCAGCCTGCGATTACTGGGGGAGCAGTACTTC. Encoded protein: CASSLRLLGEQYF.

This chain connects TRBV6-2 or TRBV6-3 to TRBJ2-5, with D uncertain. The CDR3 runs 12 residues. V lost 0 bases, J lost 5 bases, and 4 bases lay in between. Germline loops: CDR1 MNHEY, CDR2 SVGEGT. The CDR3 region has the DNA TGTGCCAGCAGTTACTCCCCCGAGACCCAGTACTTC. This sequence encodes CASSYSPETQYF.

This clone was counted a single time. This sequence joins TRBV10-3 and TRBJ2-2; tentative D call: TRBD1 (6 bases). The CDR3 contains 15 residues. Germline V lookup: CDR1 ENHRY, CDR2 SYGVKD. Trimming removed 6 bases at V and 0 bases at J, with 11 bases between. The chain's CDR3 is CAIRRTDSNTGELFF. The CDR3 DNA follows: TGTGCCATCAGAAGGACAGACTCGAACACCGGGGAGCTGTTTTTT.

The chain joins TRBV19 to TRBJ2-2; TRBD1 agrees at 10 bases. With 7 bases clipped from V and 6 bases from J, the junction kept 5 bases outside the gene matches. Looked up from germline, CDR1 is LNHDA and CDR2 is SQIVND (reference sequence). This CDR3 comprises 14 residues. DNA for the CDR3: TGTGCCAGTACCCGACAGGGGGCCTCCGGGGAGCTGTTTTTT. Its translation: CASTRQGASGELFF.

The gene calls are TRBV6-2 or TRBV6-3 and TRBJ2-3; D uncertain. CDR3 size: 15 residues. From germline, CDR1 is MNHEY and CDR2 SVGEGT. The V and J ends lost 0 bases and 6 bases respectively, with 13 bases between them. As DNA, the CDR3 is TGTGCCAGCAGTTACTCGAACGTCAACGCGGATACGCAGTATTTT. Amino acid sequence: CASSYSNVNADTQYF.

This chain uses TRBV5-6 with TRBJ1-2; no clear D gene. The ends were cut back, 0 bases at V and 0 bases at J, with 12 bases in the middle. Germline lookup yields CDR1 SGHDT and CDR2 YYEEEE. The CDR3 is 16 amino acids. The CDR3 DNA reads TGTGCCAGCAGCTTGGGATATCGCGATTCTAACTATGGCTACACCTTC. Protein sequence: CASSLGYRDSNYGYTF.

This clone was observed a few times. The chain couples TRBV3-1 (or the pseudogene TRBV3-2) to TRBJ1-6; D remains ambiguous. With 0 bases removed from V and 0 bases from J, the gap between germline ends came to 9 bases. Germline V gene sequence: CDR1 LGHDT, CDR2 YNNKEL (reference sequence). This CDR3 region has 17 residues. CDR3 in DNA: TGTGCCAGCAGCCAAGATCTAGAAATCTCCTATAATTCACCCCTCCACTTT. Translation gives CASSQDLEISYNSPLHF.

The CDR3 is CASSQDAALRSNTEAFF. The DNA of the CDR3 is TGTGCCAGCAGCCAAGATGCAGCCTTAAGATCGAACACTGAAGCTTTCTTT. The chain links TRBV3-1 (or the pseudogene TRBV3-2) to TRBJ1-1; D is undetermined. Trimming took 0 bases from V and 1 from J, leaving 15 bases between them. The V gene's germline CDR1 is LGHDT and CDR2 YNNKEL (reference sequence). The CDR3 is made up of 17 amino acids.

The chain links TRBV19 to TRBJ2-5, with a possible D match to TRBD2 (5 bases). Trimming cost V 3 bases and J 5 bases, with 13 bases left between them. CDR3 size: 14 residues. Germline V lookup: CDR1 LNHDA, CDR2 SQIVND (reference sequence). The CDR3 loop reads CASSIGGSGETQYF. The CDR3 DNA reads TGTGCCAGTAGTATCGGTGGGTCGGGGGAGACCCAGTACTTC.

This sequence joins TRBV29-1 and TRBJ2-7; 15 bases agree with TRBD2. Germline assignment: CDR1 SQVTM and CDR2 ANQGSEA. This CDR3 spans 15 amino acids. The V and J ends lost 6 bases and 8 bases, in that order; junction bases with no gene match: 11. Written as DNA, the CDR3 is TGCAGCGTCGACGGACTAGCGGGAGGGACTGGCAAGCAGTACTTC. This encodes CSVDGLAGGTGKQYF.

The V call is TRBV10-1, the J call TRBJ1-3; TRBD1 might be the D (5 bases). The CDR3 runs to 14 residues. The germline gives CDR1 WNHNN, CDR2 SYGVQD (reference sequence). With 6 bases removed from V and 4 bases from J, the gap between germline ends came to 13 bases. CDR3 amino acids: CASRPGDGGNTIYF. The DNA for the CDR3 is TGCGCCAGCAGGCCGGGGGACGGGGGAAACACCATATATTTT.

V and J are TRBV6-2 or TRBV6-3 and TRBJ1-5; possibly TRBD1 for D (6 bases). This CDR3 has 13 residues. V was cut by 4 bases and J by 4 bases, with 8 bases left in between. Germline CDR1 and CDR2: MNHEY and SVGEGT. DNA for the CDR3: TGTGCCAGCAGTTCCAGGGGAAATCAGCCCCAGCATTTT. Translation gives CASSSRGNQPQHF.

V usage is TRBV7-9 and J usage is TRBJ2-5, with D possibly being TRBD1 or TRBD2 (5 bases each). CDR3 length: 15 residues. Trimming stripped 4 bases from V and 3 bases from J, with 15 bases between. Germline CDR1 is SEHNR and CDR2 is FQNEAQ (reference sequence). This CDR3 is CASSYIWGREETQYF. The CDR3 coding sequence is TGTGCCAGCAGCTACATATGGGGGAGAGAAGAGACCCAGTACTTC.

The chain recombines TRBV5-1 with TRBJ2-3, with TRBD2 matching 7 bases. V gave up 5 bases and J gave up 3 bases; unmatched junction bases: 6. CDR1 SGHRS and CDR2 YFSETQ come from the germline V gene. The CDR3 sequence is 14 residues long. DNA of the CDR3: TGCGCCAGCAGTGGCGGGAGTTTGACAGATACGCAGTATTTT. As protein: CASSGGSLTDTQYF.

The genes are TRBV18 and TRBJ1-1; 8 bases match TRBD1. The V segment lost 5 bases and the J segment 4 bases; nucleotides outside the gene matches: 3. The CDR3 is 13 residues long. The V gene's germline CDR1 is KGHSH and CDR2 LQKENI. CDR3: CASSTTGVTEAFF. CDR3 DNA sequence: TGTGCCAGCTCAACGACAGGGGTCACTGAAGCTTTCTTT. The full variable domain, in which reference TRBV18 and TRBJ1-1 provide the parts outside the CDR3, is NAGVMQNPRHLVRRRGQEARLRCSPMKGHSHVYWYRQLPEEGLKFMVYLQKENIIDESGMPKERFSAEFPKEGPSILRIQQVVRGDSAAYFCASSTTGVTEAFFGQGTRLTVV.

This clone came up once. CDR3 amino acids: CASSKARGYGYTF. The CDR3 DNA reads as TGCGCCAGCAGCAAGGCCAGGGGCTATGGCTACACCTTC. This chain uses TRBV5-1 with TRBJ1-2; TRBD1 is a possible D gene (6 bases). This CDR3 is built from 13 residues. With 4 bases removed from V and 4 bases from J, the gap between germline ends came to 11 bases. The germline CDR1 and CDR2 sequences are SGHRS and YFSETQ.

The table lists this clone with a few counts. The J gene is TRBJ1-6, the V gene TRBV7-6; 7 bases agree with TRBD1. CDR1 is SGHVS, CDR2 FNYEAQ, per germline. This CDR3 comprises 14 residues. Trimming took 4 bases from V and 6 from J; bases not matched to a gene: 3. CDR3 coding DNA: TGTGCCAGCAGCTCGAGACAGGGTAATTCACCCCTCCACTTT. Translation: CASSSRQGNSPLHF.

This chain links TRBV15 with TRBJ1-1, with no clear D. Germline CDR1 is LNHNV and CDR2 is YYDKDF (reference sequence). With 0 bases removed from V and 1 base from J, the gap between germline ends came to 9 bases. The CDR3 is 15 amino acids. The CDR3, as DNA: TGTGCCACCAGCAGAGAGGCACGGCCGAACACTGAAGCTTTCTTT. As protein: CATSREARPNTEAFF.

The V gene is TRBV11-2, the J gene TRBJ2-7; 9 nucleotides match TRBD1. The CDR3 sequence is 17 residues long. Germline CDR1 SGHAT, CDR2 FQNNGV. With V trimmed by 5 bases and J by 2 bases, 13 bases remained unmatched. The CDR3 loop reads CASSQRSTGGITYEQYF. CDR3 in DNA: TGTGCCAGCAGCCAACGCTCGACAGGGGGTATTACCTACGAGCAGTACTTC. Supplemented by reference TRBV11-2 and TRBJ2-7, the full variable domain reads EAGVAQSPRYKIIEKRQSVAFWCNPISGHATLYWYQQILGQGPKLLIQFQNNGVVDDSQLPKDRFSAERLKGVDSTLKIQPAKLEDSAVYLCASSQRSTGGITYEQYFGPGTRLTVT.

The chain couples TRBV5-1 to TRBJ1-2; perhaps TRBD1 as D (5 bases). CDR1 is SGHRS, CDR2 YFSETQ, per germline. Deletions cut 2 bases from V and 8 bases from J, with 13 bases between. The CDR3 runs 13 residues. Here the CDR3 DNA reads TGCGCCAGCAGCTTCGAAGTAGGGGAAGGCTACACCTTC. Encoded protein: CASSFEVGEGYTF.

The chain links TRBV19 to TRBJ2-3; D is ambiguous. V was trimmed by 6 bases and J by 4 bases, leaving 11 bases between them. There are 13 residues in the CDR3. The V gene's germline CDR1 is LNHDA and CDR2 SQIVND (reference sequence). CDR3 sequence (DNA): TGTGCCAGTAGCCTACGTGGCGCAGATACGCAGTATTTT. As protein: CASSLRGADTQYF.

The chain employs TRBV27 and TRBJ2-1; possibly TRBD1 for D (5 bases). This CDR3 comprises 16 residues. The V end was cut by 7 bases, the J end by 4 bases, with 20 bases between. Germline CDR1 and CDR2: MNHEY and SMNVEV (reference sequence). The CDR3 is CASTSLDRGYYNEQFF. The CDR3 DNA is TGTGCCAGCACCTCCCTCGACAGAGGATATTACAATGAGCAGTTCTTC.